This TCR beta chain emerged from a study of post-analysis software for immune sequencing data. Regarding the study as a whole: Controls had lower frequencies than patients of a few TRBV segments, which included TRBV5-6, TRBV5-1 and TRBV20-1. There was significantly lower normalized Chao1 diversity in multiple sclerosis patients than in controls.

About this clonotype itself: The antigen is not known.

cDNA libraries of TCR beta carried unique molecular identifiers. Between roughly 1 and 10 million T cells gave rise to roughly 0.5 million cDNA molecules. TCRdb re-called the PCR reads with MiXCR, one entry per CDR3 protein. This table has a few hundred thousand distinct CDR3 sequences, around 37% appearing once. The CDR3 covers 16 residues. The V gene's germline CDR1 is LGHNA and CDR2 YSLEER. V lost 5 bases and J 0 bases, leaving 16 bases between the germline ends. Sequenced material: blood. The sequence was collected from a girl aged 10 to 17 with multiple sclerosis. J is TRBJ2-5 and V is TRBV4-3; perhaps TRBD1 as D (6 bases). The CDR3 region has the DNA TGCGCCAGCAGCTCCCATGGGGGCCGTAACCAAGAGACCCAGTACTTC. Translating it yields CASSSHGGRNQETQYF.